This entry describes one T cell receptor beta chain. The data stem from a study of blood T cell repertoires in COVID-19. V was cut by 5 bases and J by 8 bases, with 13 bases left in between. In germline, CDR1 is SGHNT, CDR2 YENEEA. CDR3 length equals 13 residues. TCRdb's copy holds only in-frame clones and misses some; the assay was immunoSEQ multiplex PCR. The sample has 150,000 or so clones, approximately 80% seen once. Sequenced input: PBMCs or T cells enriched from blood (not recorded which). V gene TRBV11-3 combines with J gene TRBJ2-4; a weak D match, TRBD1 (5 bases). The origin of this receptor is a man in his fifties who had recovered from COVID-19. CDR3 residues: CASSPAGSDIQYF. The CDR3 DNA sequence: TGTGCCAGCAGCCCCGCAGGGTCGGACATTCAGTACTTC.